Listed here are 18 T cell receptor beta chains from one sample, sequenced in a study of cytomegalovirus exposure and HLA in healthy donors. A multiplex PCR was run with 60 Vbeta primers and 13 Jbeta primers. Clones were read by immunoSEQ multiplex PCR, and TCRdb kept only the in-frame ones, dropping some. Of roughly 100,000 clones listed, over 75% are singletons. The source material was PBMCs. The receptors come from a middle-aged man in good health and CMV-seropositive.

CDR3 sequence: CASSSASGTGNTIYF. CDR3 DNA sequence: TGTGCCAGCAGCTCAGCGTCGGGTACTGGAAACACCATATATTTT. This rearrangement joins TRBV11-3 to TRBJ1-3; no definite D call. V was pared by 4 bases and J by 2 bases, with 12 bases between. The germline V gene encodes CDR1 SGHNT and CDR2 YENEEA. The CDR3 consists of 15 residues.

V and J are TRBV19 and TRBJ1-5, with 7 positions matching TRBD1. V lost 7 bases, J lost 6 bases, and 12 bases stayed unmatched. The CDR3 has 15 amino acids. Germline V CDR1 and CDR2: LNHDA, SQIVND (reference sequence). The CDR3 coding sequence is TGTGCCAGTACCCCTGGAAGGGGGCCGGGTCAGCCCCAGCATTTT. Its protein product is CASTPGRGPGQPQHF.

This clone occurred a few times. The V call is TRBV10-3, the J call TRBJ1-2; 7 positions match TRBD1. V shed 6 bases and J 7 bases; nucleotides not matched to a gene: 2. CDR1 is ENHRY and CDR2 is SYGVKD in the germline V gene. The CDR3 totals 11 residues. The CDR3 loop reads CAISRDSGYTF. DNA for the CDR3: TGTGCCATCAGCCGGGACAGTGGCTACACCTTC.

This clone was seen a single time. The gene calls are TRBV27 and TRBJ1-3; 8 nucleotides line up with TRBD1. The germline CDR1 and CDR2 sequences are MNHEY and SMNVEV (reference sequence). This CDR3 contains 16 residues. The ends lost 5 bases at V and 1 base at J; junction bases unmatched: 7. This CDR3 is CASSPRTGRSGNTIYF. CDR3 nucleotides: TGTGCCAGCAGTCCCCGGACAGGGAGATCTGGAAACACCATATATTTT.

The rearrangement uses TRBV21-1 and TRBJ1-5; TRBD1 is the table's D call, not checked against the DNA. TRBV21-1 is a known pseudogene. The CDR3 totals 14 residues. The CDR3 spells CASSAPGQVPPQHF. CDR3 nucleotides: TGTGCCAGCAGCGCTCCGGGACAGGTCCCCCCCCAGCATTTT.

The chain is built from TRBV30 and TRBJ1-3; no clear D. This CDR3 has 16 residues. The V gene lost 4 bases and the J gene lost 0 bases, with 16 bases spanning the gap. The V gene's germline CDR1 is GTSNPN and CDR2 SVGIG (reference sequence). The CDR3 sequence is CAWTPKQSGSGNTIYF. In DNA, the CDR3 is TGTGCCTGGACTCCAAAACAGTCCGGCTCTGGAAACACCATATATTTT.

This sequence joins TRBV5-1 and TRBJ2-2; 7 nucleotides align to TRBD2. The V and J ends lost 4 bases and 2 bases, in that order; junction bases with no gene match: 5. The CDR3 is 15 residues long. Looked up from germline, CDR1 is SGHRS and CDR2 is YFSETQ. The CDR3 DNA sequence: TGCGCCAGCAGCCCAACGACTAGCAACACCGGGGAGCTGTTTTTT. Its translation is CASSPTTSNTGELFF.

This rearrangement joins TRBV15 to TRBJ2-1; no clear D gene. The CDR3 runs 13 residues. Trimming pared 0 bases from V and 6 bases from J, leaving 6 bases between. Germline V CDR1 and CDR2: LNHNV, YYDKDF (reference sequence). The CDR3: CATSREWLNEQFF. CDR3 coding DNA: TGTGCCACCAGCAGAGAGTGGCTCAATGAGCAGTTCTTC. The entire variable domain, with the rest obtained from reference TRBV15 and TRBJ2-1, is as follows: DAMVIQNPRYQVTQFGKPVTLSCSQTLNHNVMYWYQQKSSQAPKLLFHYYDKDFNNEADTPDNFQSRRPNTSFCFLDIRSPGLGDTAMYLCATSREWLNEQFFGPGTRLTVL.

This CDR3 reads CASSSAAGATYEQYF. CDR3 bases: TGTGCCAGCAGCTCTGCCGCGGGGGCGACCTACGAGCAGTACTTC. The J gene is TRBJ2-7, the V gene TRBV7-3, with D possibly matching TRBD2 (7 bases). This CDR3 contains 15 residues. The V end lost 4 bases, the J end lost 2 bases, and 15 bases lay between the germline ends. Germline CDR1 SGHTA, CDR2 FQGTGA.

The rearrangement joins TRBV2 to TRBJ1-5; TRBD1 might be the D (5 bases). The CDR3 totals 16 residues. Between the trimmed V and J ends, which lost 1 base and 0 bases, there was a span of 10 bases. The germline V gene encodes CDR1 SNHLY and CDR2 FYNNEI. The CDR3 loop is CASSEGGGYSNQPQHF. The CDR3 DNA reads TGTGCCAGCAGTGAAGGGGGGGGGTATAGCAATCAGCCCCAGCATTTT.

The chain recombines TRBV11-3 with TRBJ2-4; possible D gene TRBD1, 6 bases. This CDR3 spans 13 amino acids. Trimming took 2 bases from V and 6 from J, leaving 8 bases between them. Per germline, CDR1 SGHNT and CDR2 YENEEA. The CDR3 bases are TGTGCCAGCAGCTTAACAGGGCTAAACATTCAGTACTTC. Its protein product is CASSLTGLNIQYF.

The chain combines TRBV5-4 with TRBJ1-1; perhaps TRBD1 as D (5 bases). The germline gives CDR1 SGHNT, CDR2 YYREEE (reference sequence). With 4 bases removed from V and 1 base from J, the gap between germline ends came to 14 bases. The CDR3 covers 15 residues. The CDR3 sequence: CASSANPTGNTEAFF. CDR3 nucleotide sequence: TGTGCCAGCAGCGCCAACCCTACAGGGAACACTGAAGCTTTCTTT.

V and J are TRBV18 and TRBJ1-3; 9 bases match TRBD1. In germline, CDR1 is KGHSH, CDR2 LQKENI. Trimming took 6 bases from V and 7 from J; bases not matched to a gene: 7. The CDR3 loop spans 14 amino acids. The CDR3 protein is CASSPMGQGNTIYF. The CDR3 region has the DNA TGTGCCAGCTCTCCTATGGGACAGGGCAACACCATATATTTT.

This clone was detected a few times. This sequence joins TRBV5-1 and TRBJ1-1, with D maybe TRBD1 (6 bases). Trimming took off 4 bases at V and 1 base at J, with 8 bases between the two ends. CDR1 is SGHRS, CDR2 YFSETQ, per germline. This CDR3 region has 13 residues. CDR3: CASSVDRNTEAFF. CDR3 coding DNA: TGCGCCAGCAGCGTGGACAGGAACACTGAAGCTTTCTTT.

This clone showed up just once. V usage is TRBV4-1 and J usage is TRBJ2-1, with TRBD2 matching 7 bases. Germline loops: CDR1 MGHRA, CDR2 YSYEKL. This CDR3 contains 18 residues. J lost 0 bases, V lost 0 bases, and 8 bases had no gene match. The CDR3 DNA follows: TGCGCCAGCAGCCAAGATAAATCCAGCGGGGACTCCTACAATGAGCAGTTCTTC. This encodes CASSQDKSSGDSYNEQFF.

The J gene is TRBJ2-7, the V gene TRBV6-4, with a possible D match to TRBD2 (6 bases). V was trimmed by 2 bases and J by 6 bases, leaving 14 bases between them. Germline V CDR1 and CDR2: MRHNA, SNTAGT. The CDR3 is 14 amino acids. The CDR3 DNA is TGTGCCAGCAGTGACCAACCGGGAGTAGCCGAGCAGTACTTC. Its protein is CASSDQPGVAEQYF.

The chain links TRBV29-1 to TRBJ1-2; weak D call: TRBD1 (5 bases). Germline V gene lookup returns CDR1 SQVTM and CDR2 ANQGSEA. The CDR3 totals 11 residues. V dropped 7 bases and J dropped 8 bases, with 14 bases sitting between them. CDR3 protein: CSAEAGRGYTF. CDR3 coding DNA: TGCAGCGCAGAGGCGGGGCGCGGCTACACCTTC.

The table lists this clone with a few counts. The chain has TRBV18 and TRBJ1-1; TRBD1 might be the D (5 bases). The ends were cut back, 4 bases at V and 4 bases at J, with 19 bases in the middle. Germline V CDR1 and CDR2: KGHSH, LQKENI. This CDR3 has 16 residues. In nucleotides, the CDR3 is TGTGCCAGCTCACTAATGGCAGGACAAAGACTCACTGAAGCTTTCTTT. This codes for CASSLMAGQRLTEAFF. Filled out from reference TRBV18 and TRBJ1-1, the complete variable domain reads NAGVMQNPRHLVRRRGQEARLRCSPMKGHSHVYWYRQLPEEGLKFMVYLQKENIIDESGMPKERFSAEFPKEGPSILRIQQVVRGDSAAYFCASSLMAGQRLTEAFFGQGTRLTVV.